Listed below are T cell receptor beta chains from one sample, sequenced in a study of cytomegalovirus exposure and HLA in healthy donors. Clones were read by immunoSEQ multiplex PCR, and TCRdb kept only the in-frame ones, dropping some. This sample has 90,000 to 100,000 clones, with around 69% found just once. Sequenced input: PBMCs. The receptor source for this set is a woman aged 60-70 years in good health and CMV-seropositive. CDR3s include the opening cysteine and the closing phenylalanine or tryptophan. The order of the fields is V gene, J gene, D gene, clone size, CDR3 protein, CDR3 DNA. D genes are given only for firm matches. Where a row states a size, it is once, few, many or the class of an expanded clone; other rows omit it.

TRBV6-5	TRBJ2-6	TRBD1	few	CASSYPTGTGANVLTF	TGTGCCAGCAGTTACCCGACAGGGACTGGGGCCAACGTCCTGACTTTC
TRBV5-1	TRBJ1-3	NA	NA	CASSLWAGGNTIYF	TGCGCCAGCAGCTTGTGGGCAGGGGGAAACACCATATATTTT
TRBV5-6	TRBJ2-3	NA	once	CASSLKAGGRTQYF	TGTGCCAGCAGCTTGAAGGCAGGAGGGAGAACGCAGTATTTT
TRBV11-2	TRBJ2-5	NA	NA	CASSLRYRQETQYF	TGTGCCAGCAGCTTACGGTACAGGCAAGAGACCCAGTACTTC
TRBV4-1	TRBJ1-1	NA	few	CASSQEWSQTNTEAFF	TGCGCCAGCAGCCAAGAATGGAGTCAGACCAACACTGAAGCTTTCTTT
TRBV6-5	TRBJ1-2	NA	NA	CASSYDSYNYGYTF	TGTGCCAGCAGTTATGACAGTTATAACTATGGCTACACCTTC
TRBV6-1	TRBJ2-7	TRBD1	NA	CASTPGQPLEQYF	TGTGCCAGCACCCCGGGACAGCCCCTCGAGCAGTACTTC
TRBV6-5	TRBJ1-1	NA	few	CASSHGWAEDTEAFF	TGTGCCAGCTCCCATGGCTGGGCGGAGGACACTGAAGCTTTCTTT
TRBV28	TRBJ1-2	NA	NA	CASSTVGGGYTF	TGTGCCAGCAGCACCGTGGGGGGGGGCTACACCTTC
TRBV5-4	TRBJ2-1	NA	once	CASSGDFPVLDEQFF	TGTGCCAGCAGCGGGGACTTCCCGGTCCTGGATGAGCAGTTCTTC
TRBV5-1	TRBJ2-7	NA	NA	CASSQGEAIYEQYF	TGCGCCAGCAGCCAGGGGGAGGCCATCTACGAGCAGTACTTC
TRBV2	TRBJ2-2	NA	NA	CASSLTSDRNTGELFF	TGTGCCAGCAGCCTAACAAGTGACAGAAACACCGGGGAGCTGTTTTTT
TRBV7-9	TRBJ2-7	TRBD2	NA	CASSPGTSGSEQYF	TGTGCCAGCAGCCCAGGGACTAGCGGGAGCGAGCAGTACTTC
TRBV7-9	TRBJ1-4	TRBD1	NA	CASSKQLGQGGEKLFF	TGTGCCAGCAGCAAACAACTGGGACAGGGAGGGGAAAAACTGTTTTTT
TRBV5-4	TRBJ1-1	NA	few	CASSLGVFSPNTEAFF	TGTGCCAGCAGCTTGGGAGTCTTTTCCCCAAACACTGAAGCTTTCTTT
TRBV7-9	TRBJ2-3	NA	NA	CASSFSLVTQYF	TGTGCCAGCAGCTTTAGTTTAGTTACGCAGTATTTT
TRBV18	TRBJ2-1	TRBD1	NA	CASSPGTAFYNEQFF	TGTGCCAGCTCACCCGGGACAGCCTTTTACAATGAGCAGTTCTTC
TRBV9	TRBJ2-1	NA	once	CASSVVQSSYNEQFF	TGTGCCAGCAGCGTAGTACAGAGCTCCTACAATGAGCAGTTCTTC
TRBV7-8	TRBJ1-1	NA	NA	CASSNTGARNTEAFF	TGTGCCAGCAGCAACACCGGAGCCAGGAACACTGAAGCTTTCTTT